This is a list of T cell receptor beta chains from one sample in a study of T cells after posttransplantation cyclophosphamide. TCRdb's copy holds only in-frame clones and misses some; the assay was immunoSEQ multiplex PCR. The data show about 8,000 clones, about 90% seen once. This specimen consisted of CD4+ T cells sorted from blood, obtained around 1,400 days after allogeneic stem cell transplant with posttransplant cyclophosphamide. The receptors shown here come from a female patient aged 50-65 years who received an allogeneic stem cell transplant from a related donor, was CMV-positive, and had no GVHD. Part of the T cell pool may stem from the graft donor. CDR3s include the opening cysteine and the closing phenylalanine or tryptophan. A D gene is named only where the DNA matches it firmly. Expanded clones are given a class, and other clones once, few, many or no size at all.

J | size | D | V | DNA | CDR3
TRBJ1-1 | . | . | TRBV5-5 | TGTGCCAGCAGCGTCCTGCAGGTGAACACTGAAGCTTTCTTT | CASSVLQVNTEAFF
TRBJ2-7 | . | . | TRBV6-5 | TGTGCCAGCAGCCATGGACTGCCTTGGGACGAGCAGTACTTC | CASSHGLPWDEQYF
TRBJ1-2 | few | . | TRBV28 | TGTGCCTCCAAGGGGATGAGGCAGGGCATGCCCTATGGCTACACCTTC | CASKGMRQGMPYGYTF
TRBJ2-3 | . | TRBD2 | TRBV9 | TGTGCCAGCGACCCGGGAGGTGGGGATACGCAGTATTTT | CASDPGGGDTQYF
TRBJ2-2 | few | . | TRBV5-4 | TGTGCCAGCAGCTTGATGATGGCTGGAGGCACCGGGGAGCTGTTTTTT | CASSLMMAGGTGELFF
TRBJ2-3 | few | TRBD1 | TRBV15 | TGTGCCACCAGCATCGGGACAGGGAGTCCAGATACGCAGTATTTT | CATSIGTGSPDTQYF
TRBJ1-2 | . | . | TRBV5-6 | TGTGCCAGCAGCTTAGGGGCGCAGGGTCTACACACCTTC | CASSLGAQGLHTF
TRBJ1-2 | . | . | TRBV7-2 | TGTGCCAGCAGCTTATCGGGGGGCGCGGGCTATGGCTACACCTTC | CASSLSGGAGYGYTF
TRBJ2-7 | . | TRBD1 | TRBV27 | TGTGCCAGCAGTCTCGGACAGGTCCCCTACGAGCAGTACTTC | CASSLGQVPYEQYF
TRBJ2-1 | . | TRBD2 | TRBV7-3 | TGTGCCAGCAGCATCAAGGGATTAGCGGGTGTAAATGAGCAGTTCTTC | CASSIKGLAGVNEQFF
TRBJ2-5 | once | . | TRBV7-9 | TGTGCCAGCAGCTTAGGGGGGGGACATCAAGAGACCCAGTACTTC | CASSLGGGHQETQYF
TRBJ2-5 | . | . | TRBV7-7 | TGTGCCAGCAGCCCGAGGACTCAAGAGACCCAGTACTTC | CASSPRTQETQYF
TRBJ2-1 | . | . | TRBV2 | TGTGCCAGTCCGGGGGTCTCCTACAATGAGCAGTTCTTC | CASPGVSYNEQFF
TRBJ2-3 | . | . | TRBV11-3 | TGTGCCAGCAGCCCAAGGGCGGGGACAGATACGCAGTATTTT | CASSPRAGTDTQYF
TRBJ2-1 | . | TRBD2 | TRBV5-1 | TGCGCCAGCAGCTTGGTACTAGCGGGAGGCTACAATGAGCAGTTCTTC | CASSLVLAGGYNEQFF
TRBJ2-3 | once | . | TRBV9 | TGTGCCAGTTCCAAAGTCGCCGGGGGCACAGATACGCAGTATTTT | CASSKVAGGTDTQYF
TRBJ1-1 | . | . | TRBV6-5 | TGTGCCAGCAGTTACGCTGCAGGGAACACTGAAGCTTTCTTT | CASSYAAGNTEAFF
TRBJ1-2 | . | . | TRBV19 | TGTGCCAGTAGTATCAGAAGGGAGGGGAGTTACACCTTC | CASSIRREGSYTF
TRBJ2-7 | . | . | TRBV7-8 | TGTGCCAGCAGCCCCCCCTTACGGGGATCCACCTACGAGCAGTACTTC | CASSPPLRGSTYEQYF
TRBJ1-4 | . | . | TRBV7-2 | TGTGCCAGCAGCCCTACTAGGGCTGCTAATGAAAAACTGTTTTTT | CASSPTRAANEKLFF
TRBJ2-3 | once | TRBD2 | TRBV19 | TGTGCCAGTAGTATGGGACTAGCGGGAGAGACAGATACGCAGTATTTT | CASSMGLAGETDTQYF
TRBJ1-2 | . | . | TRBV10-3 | TGTGCCATCAGTGAGTCGAGTGACTCGCCATTGGGCTACACCTTC | CAISESSDSPLGYTF
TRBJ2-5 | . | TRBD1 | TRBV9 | TGTGCCAGCAGCATATCCGGGACAGGGGTAAGAGAGACCCAGTACTTC | CASSISGTGVRETQYF
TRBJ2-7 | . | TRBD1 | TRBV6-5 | TGTGCCAGCAGTTACGGGACAGCGGTTCTATCCTACGAGCAGTACTTC | CASSYGTAVLSYEQYF
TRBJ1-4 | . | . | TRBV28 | TGTGCCAGCAGTTTACGGACGGGAAATCCTGAAAAACTGTTTTTT | CASSLRTGNPEKLFF
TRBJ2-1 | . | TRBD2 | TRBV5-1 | TGCGCCAGCAGCTTTTCAGCGGGAGGGCCGGGGAATGAGCAGTTCTTC | CASSFSAGGPGNEQFF
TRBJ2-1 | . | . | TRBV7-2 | TGTGCCAGCAGCTTGATGGCGGGACCCCCCTACAATGAGCAGTTCTTC | CASSLMAGPPYNEQFF
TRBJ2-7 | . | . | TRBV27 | TGTGCCAGCAGTTTATACAGACAAGGCTCCTACGAGCAGTACTTC | CASSLYRQGSYEQYF
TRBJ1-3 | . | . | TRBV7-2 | TGTGCCAGCAGCAGGGGTTTGGGGGCCGGAAACACCATATATTTT | CASSRGLGAGNTIYF
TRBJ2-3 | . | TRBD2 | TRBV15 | TGTGCCACCAGCGCCCGTAGCGGGAGGGCCTCGGATACGCAGTATTTT | CATSARSGRASDTQYF
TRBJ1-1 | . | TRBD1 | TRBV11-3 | TGTGCCAGCAGCGGAGGCAGTAGGACAGGGGGCACTGAAGCTTTCTTT | CASSGGSRTGGTEAFF
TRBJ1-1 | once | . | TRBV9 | TGTGCCAGCAGCCCCCAATTTATGGGACAAATGAACACTGAAGCTTTCTTT | CASSPQFMGQMNTEAFF
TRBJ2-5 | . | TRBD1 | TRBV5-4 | TGTGCCAGCTCGCCGCCGGGACAGAGATCTGAGACCCAGTACTTC | CASSPPGQRSETQYF
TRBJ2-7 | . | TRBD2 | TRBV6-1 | TGTGCCACGGGACTAGCGGGAATCGGCGAGCAGTACTTC | CATGLAGIGEQYF
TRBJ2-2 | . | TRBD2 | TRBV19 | TGTGCCAGTAGTATAGATCCGGGACTAGGACGCGGGGAGCTGTTTTTT | CASSIDPGLGRGELFF
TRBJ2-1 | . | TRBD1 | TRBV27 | TGTGCCAGCATGAGACAGGGGATGTTGTTCACCGACTACAATGAGCAGTTCTTC | CASMRQGMLFTDYNEQFF
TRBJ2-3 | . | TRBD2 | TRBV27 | TGTGCCAGCAGCCGTGGGACTAGCGGGAGCGGAGGCACAGATACGCAGTATTTT | CASSRGTSGSGGTDTQYF
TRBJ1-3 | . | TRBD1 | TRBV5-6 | TGTGCCAGCAGCGGCACAGGGGGCCGAAACACCATATATTTT | CASSGTGGRNTIYF
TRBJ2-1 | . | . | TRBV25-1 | TGTGCCAGCGATTCCCCCAGGGGGGACCAATACTCCTACAATGAGCAGTTCTTC | CASDSPRGDQYSYNEQFF
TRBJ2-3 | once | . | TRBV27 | TGTGCCAGCAGTTTCCTCCTTCTAGATACGCAGTATTTT | CASSFLLLDTQYF
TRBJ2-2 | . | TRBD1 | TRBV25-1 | TGTGCCAGCAGCGATCCGGACAGGCGGAACACCGGGGAGCTGTTTTTT | CASSDPDRRNTGELFF
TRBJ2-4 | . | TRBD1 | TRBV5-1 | TGCGCCAGCAGCTATGGACAGGGCACAGACATTCAGTACTTC | CASSYGQGTDIQYF
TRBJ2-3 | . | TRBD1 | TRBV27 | TGTGCCAGCAGCCCCACCGGGACAGGGTTCACAGATACGCAGTATTTT | CASSPTGTGFTDTQYF
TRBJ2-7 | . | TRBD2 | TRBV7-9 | TGTGCCAGCAGCTTAATGGCGGGAGCCTACGAGCAGTACTTC | CASSLMAGAYEQYF
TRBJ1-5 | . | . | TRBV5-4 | TGTGCCAGCAGCATTCAAGGGGGAGCCGGCAATCAGCCCCAGCATTTT | CASSIQGGAGNQPQHF